The rows below give T cell receptor beta chains drawn from one sample of a study of cytomegalovirus exposure and HLA in healthy donors. Clones were read by immunoSEQ multiplex PCR, and TCRdb kept only the in-frame ones, dropping some. This sample has about 170,000 clones, with approximately 80% found just once. The sequenced sample was PBMCs. The source of these receptors is a woman aged 18-29 years in good health and CMV-seronegative. Both conserved end residues are part of each CDR3. The D gene is left open where the match is weak. The listing skips clone size in some rows; elsewhere it reads once, few, many or a size class.

j_gene | abundance | v_gene | d_gene | CDR3nt | CDR3aa
TRBJ2-7 | - | TRBV28 | - | TGTGCCAGCAGTTTAATTCGGTCGGACGAGCAGTACTTC | CASSLIRSDEQYF
TRBJ1-4 | - | TRBV11-2 | - | TGTGCCAGCAGCCCCGCGGGGCCGGCTAATGAAAAACTGTTTTTT | CASSPAGPANEKLFF
TRBJ1-5 | - | TRBV18 | - | TGTGCCAGCTCACCATATGAGGCAGGGGCGAGCGGTCAGCCCCAGCATTTT | CASSPYEAGASGQPQHF
TRBJ2-7 | - | TRBV7-2 | - | TGTGCCAGCAGCTTAGCGGGAGCTGGATACGAGCAGTACTTC | CASSLAGAGYEQYF
TRBJ2-5 | - | TRBV19 | TRBD2 | TGTGCCAGTAGTTCGGCGGGAGTGGCAGAGACCCAGTACTTC | CASSSAGVAETQYF
TRBJ1-4 | - | TRBV5-4 | - | TGTGCCAGCAGCGCCCGTAGTTCGCGCCGAAATGAAAAACTGTTTTTT | CASSARSSRRNEKLFF
TRBJ2-7 | - | TRBV6-5 | TRBD2 | TGTGCCAGCAGTTACTCGGCGGGAGTTAGTTACGAGCAGTACTTC | CASSYSAGVSYEQYF
TRBJ1-5 | - | TRBV4-1 | - | TGCGCCAGCAGCCAAGAGGGGGGGAGGAATCAGCCCCAGCATTTT | CASSQEGGRNQPQHF
TRBJ1-1 | - | TRBV18 | - | TGTGCCAGCTCACCACCCGGAGGAGGCACTGAAGCTTTCTTT | CASSPPGGGTEAFF
TRBJ1-3 | - | TRBV5-6 | - | TGTGCCAGCAGCTTGTGGGCAGACGGAAACACCATATATTTT | CASSLWADGNTIYF
TRBJ2-1 | - | TRBV9 | - | TGTGCCAGCAGCGCCAATTTCGGTGAGCAGTTCTTC | CASSANFGEQFF
TRBJ2-3 | few | TRBV4-2 | - | TGTGCCAGCAGTCCATGGGGGCGGTACACAGATACGCAGTATTTT | CASSPWGRYTDTQYF
TRBJ1-4 | - | TRBV6-1 | - | TGTGCCAGCAGTGAAGCGCAGGGGAGGGGTAATGAAAAACTGTTTTTT | CASSEAQGRGNEKLFF
TRBJ2-7 | - | TRBV19 | TRBD1 | TGTGCCAGTAGTTTGACACGGGACAGGGGTTTTCAGGAGCAGTACTTC | CASSLTRDRGFQEQYF
TRBJ1-3 | once | TRBV7-2 | - | TGTGCCAGCAGCTTTCTGGCAGGGGACCTTAACTCTGGAAACACCATATATTTT | CASSFLAGDLNSGNTIYF
TRBJ2-4 | - | TRBV7-2 | - | TGTGCCAGCAGCTTGGCGGGACGGAAAAACATTCAGTACTTC | CASSLAGRKNIQYF
TRBJ2-7 | - | TRBV15 | TRBD1 | TGTGCCACCAGCAGCTACAGGGGACCCTTTTCCTACGAGCAGTACTTC | CATSSYRGPFSYEQYF
TRBJ2-1 | - | TRBV4-1 | TRBD1 | TGCGCCAGCAGCCAAGAGAGGCGGACAGGGCTGAATGAGCAGTTCTTC | CASSQERRTGLNEQFF
TRBJ1-2 | - | TRBV6-6 | TRBD1 | TGTGCCAGCAGATACCGGACAGGGGATGGCTACACCTTC | CASRYRTGDGYTF
TRBJ2-1 | - | TRBV15 | TRBD2 | TGTGCCACCAGCTCAACAGAACCGAGGGCTCCAGTAGCGGGATACTACAATGAGCAGTTCTTC | CATSSTEPRAPVAGYYNEQFF
TRBJ2-5 | - | TRBV4-1 | TRBD2 | TGCGCCAGCAGCCAAGGGAGCCTAGCGGCCCAAGAGACCCAGTACTTC | CASSQGSLAAQETQYF
TRBJ1-5 | - | TRBV28 | - | TGTGCCAGCAGTCGGGGAGGGCAGCCCCAGCATTTT | CASSRGGQPQHF
TRBJ1-1 | - | TRBV5-1 | - | TGCGCCAGCAGCTTGGAGCTCAATGTGAACACTGAAGCTTTCTTT | CASSLELNVNTEAFF
TRBJ2-7 | - | TRBV6-1 | - | TGTGCCAGCAGTGAAGAAGGAGGACGGGGCTACGAGCAGTACTTC | CASSEEGGRGYEQYF
TRBJ2-5 | - | TRBV21-1 | - | TGTGCCAGCATCGGACAGGGTGGAGAGACCCAGTACTTC | CASIGQGGETQYF
TRBJ2-7 | - | TRBV28 | TRBD2 | TGTGCCAGCACTGACACGGGACTAGAAGGTGGGCAGTACTTC | CASTDTGLEGGQYF
TRBJ2-3 | - | TRBV5-1 | - | TGCGCCAGCAGCGTGCGGGACCTCAGCACAGATACGCAGTATTTT | CASSVRDLSTDTQYF
TRBJ1-1 | few | TRBV7-6 | TRBD1 | TGTGCCAGCAGCTCCTTCGACAGGGACCTTGAAGCTTTCTTT | CASSSFDRDLEAFF
TRBJ1-1 | - | TRBV10-1 | - | TGCGCCAGCAGCGCACACCTGAACACTGAAGCTTTCTTT | CASSAHLNTEAFF
TRBJ2-1 | once | TRBV9 | TRBD2 | TGTGCCAGCGGGGCCTCAAGCGGGAGGGCAGGGGAGCAGTTCTTC | CASGASSGRAGEQFF
TRBJ1-4 | - | TRBV4-1 | - | TGCGCCAGCAGCCTGACGTCGTGGGGCCACCACCCGACTAATGAAAAACTGTTTTTT | CASSLTSWGHHPTNEKLFF
TRBJ1-1 | - | TRBV2 | - | TGTGCCAGCAGTTCTGACAGGTTTGGAGAAGCTTTCTTT | CASSSDRFGEAFF
TRBJ2-7 | - | TRBV10-1 | - | TGCGCCAGCAGGGAGGGGCACCCCTACGAGCAGTACTTC | CASREGHPYEQYF
TRBJ1-1 | - | TRBV7-9 | - | TGTGCCAGCAGCTCTTGGAGGGGCATGGACACTGAAGCTTTCTTT | CASSSWRGMDTEAFF
TRBJ2-1 | - | TRBV5-6 | - | TGTGCCAGCAGCCTCCCTCTAAACAGGGTTTACAATGAGCAGTTCTTC | CASSLPLNRVYNEQFF
TRBJ2-7 | - | TRBV11-2 | - | TGTGCCAGCAGCGCAAACAGGAGCCCCTACGAGCAGTACTTC | CASSANRSPYEQYF
TRBJ2-7 | - | TRBV6-5 | TRBD2 | TGTGCCAGCAGAGCGGATAGGGGACTAGCGAGGGAGCAGTACTTC | CASRADRGLAREQYF
TRBJ1-1 | - | TRBV19 | - | TGTGCCAGTAGTATATGGGAGACAGGAGGTGTGACTGAAGCTTTCTTT | CASSIWETGGVTEAFF
TRBJ2-7 | - | TRBV7-2 | TRBD2 | TGTGCCAGCAGCTTGGCGGGAGCCGCCTACGAGCAGTACTTC | CASSLAGAAYEQYF
TRBJ2-1 | - | TRBV28 | TRBD2 | TGTGCCACCAGGACTAGCGGGAGCTCCTACAATGAGCAGTTCTTC | CATRTSGSSYNEQFF
TRBJ2-1 | - | TRBV11-2 | TRBD2 | TGTGCCAGCAGCTTCGGGACTAGCGGGGCTAACAATGAGCAGTTCTTC | CASSFGTSGANNEQFF
TRBJ1-4 | - | TRBV7-8 | - | TGTGCCAGCAGCCCAGGGGCCGCAACAACTAATGAAAAACTGTTTTTT | CASSPGAATTNEKLFF
TRBJ1-1 | few | TRBV5-6 | - | TGTGCCAGCAGCTTGACCCTAGGGAGGGGGAACACTGAAGCTTTCTTT | CASSLTLGRGNTEAFF
TRBJ2-7 | - | TRBV6-5 | - | TGTGCCAGCAGTTACTCTAGCAGCTCCTACGAGCAGTACTTC | CASSYSSSSYEQYF
TRBJ1-2 | once | TRBV5-4 | - | TGTGCCAGCAGCTTCGACGGGTATGGCTACACCTTC | CASSFDGYGYTF
TRBJ1-2 | - | TRBV7-9 | TRBD1 | TGTGCCAGCAGTGCGACAGGGAAGATAAGCTACACCTTC | CASSATGKISYTF
TRBJ2-3 | - | TRBV6-1 | TRBD2 | TGTGCCAGCACCCTAGCGGCCCGCACAGATACGCAGTATTTT | CASTLAARTDTQYF
TRBJ2-7 | - | TRBV5-1 | TRBD1 | TGCGCCAGCAGCACGGACAGGGGTAATTACGAGCAGTACTTC | CASSTDRGNYEQYF
TRBJ1-2 | - | TRBV5-1 | - | TGCGCCAGCAGCTTGGAAATGACAGGACCCTACTATGGCTACACCTTC | CASSLEMTGPYYGYTF
TRBJ2-7 | - | TRBV28 | TRBD2 | TGTGCCAGCAGGCCCGGGACTAGCGCTACCTACGAGCAGTACTTC | CASRPGTSATYEQYF
TRBJ1-2 | - | TRBV4-3 | - | TGCGCCAGCAGTGCGGAGCTGGGTAACTATGGCTACACCTTC | CASSAELGNYGYTF
TRBJ1-1 | - | TRBV28 | - | TGTGCCAGCAATGAGGCTCTGAACACTGAAGCTTTCTTT | CASNEALNTEAFF
TRBJ1-2 | - | TRBV6-5 | TRBD1 | TGTGCCAGCAGTTACTCAGGGGGCTTTGGCTACACCTTC | CASSYSGGFGYTF